These 14 T cell receptor beta chains came from one sample sequenced in a study of CD8+CD57+ T cells in acquired aplastic anemia. The template for TCR beta VDJ and CDR3 sequence profiling was genomic DNA. TCRdb re-called the reads with MiXCR, one entry per CDR3 protein. The sample lists 55,000 to 60,000 distinct CDR3 sequences, around 50% seen once, with around 15% in the top ten. Patients chosen for sequencing had shown CD8+CD57+ cell expansion by flow cytometry. Sample: sorted CD4+, CD8+, or CD8+CD57+ T cells (not recorded which) from PBMCs. These receptors all come from a human donor with aplastic anemia.

This rearrangement joins TRBV29-1 to TRBJ1-1; D is uncertain. Germline values: CDR1 SQVTM, CDR2 ANQGSEA. V was trimmed by 4 bases and J by 1 base, leaving 7 bases between them. The CDR3 covers 12 residues. CDR3 sequence (DNA): TGCAGCGTTGGAGGGCAGAACACTGAAGCTTTCTTT. This gives the protein CSVGGQNTEAFF.

Details on this clonotype: A read error may produce the germline difference seen at one junction end. J is TRBJ1-6 and V is TRBV3-1; D gene ambiguous. The CDR3 is 16 residues long. Per the germline V gene, CDR1 is LGHDT and CDR2 is YNNKEL (reference sequence). CDR3 coding DNA: TGCGCCAGCAGCCAAGCTGCGCGGGGTGGAAGTTCACCCCTCCACTTT. Translation: CASSQAARGGSSPLHF.

The chain is built from TRBV25-1 and TRBJ1-5; tentative D call: TRBD1 (6 bases). The CDR3 sequence is 15 residues long. Germline CDR1 MGHDK, CDR2 SYGVNS. V lost 2 bases and J lost 15, with 23 bases in between. DNA for the CDR3: TGTGCCAGCAGTGAAATTGAGGGGGTCGGGGGGTGGCTGCATTTT. It encodes CASSEIEGVGGWLHF.

This clonotype came up a few times. The V gene is TRBV2, the J gene TRBJ1-6, with 8 bases fitting TRBD1. The junction had 1 base not matched to a gene; V was cut back by 3 bases and J by 3 bases. CDR3 length: 15 amino acids. The germline CDR1 and CDR2 sequences are SNHLY and FYNNEI. Written as DNA, the CDR3 is TGTGCCAGCAGTGACGGACAGGGCTATAATTCACCCCTCCACTTT. Translated: CASSDGQGYNSPLHF.

The CDR3 region is CASSRLPIGQGARNEQFF. The CDR3 DNA sequence: TGCGCCAGCAGCCGCCTCCCCATCGGACAGGGGGCTAGGAATGAGCAGTTCTTC. The V call is TRBV5-1, the J call TRBJ2-1; TRBD1 agrees at 11 bases. This CDR3 contains 18 residues. V shed 4 bases and J 7 bases; nucleotides not matched to a gene: 16. CDR1 SGHRS and CDR2 YFSETQ come from the germline V gene.

This clonotype is labeled as medium-sized (0.01 to 0.1%). CDR3 bases: TGCGCCAGCAGGGGGGGCGGGGCTTTCTTT. Translating it yields CASRGGGAFF. The chain has TRBV10-1 and TRBJ1-1, with D possibly TRBD1 on 6 matching bases. Trimming cost V 6 bases and J 11 bases, with 10 bases left between them. The CDR3 consists of 10 residues. CDR1 is WNHNN and CDR2 is SYGVQD in the germline V gene (reference sequence).

The chain joins TRBV2 to TRBJ1-2; D is possibly TRBD1 (5 bases). CDR1 and CDR2 (germline): SNHLY, FYNNEI. The V end was cut by 10 bases, the J end by 4 bases, with 19 bases between. This CDR3 is 14 amino acids long. The CDR3 nucleotides are TGTGCCATCGAACCTTCCGGGACCCCCTATGGCTACACCTTC. This codes for CAIEPSGTPYGYTF. Variable domain in full (rest from reference TRBV2 and TRBJ1-2): EPEVTQTPSHQVTQMGQEVILRCVPISNHLYFYWYRQILGQKVEFLVSFYNNEISEKSEIFDDQFSVERPDGSNFTLKIRSTKLEDSAMYFCAIEPSGTPYGYTFGSGTRLTVV.

The chain carries TRBV2 and TRBJ2-7; TRBD1 might be the D (7 bases). Germline CDR1 is SNHLY and CDR2 is FYNNEI. The CDR3 has 13 residues. The ends were cut back, 9 bases at V and 4 bases at J, with 16 bases in the middle. CDR3 sequence (DNA): TGTGCCAGAAGACAGGGTGGGACTTACGAGCAGTACTTC. It translates to CARRQGGTYEQYF.

This clonotype was detected only a few times. The V gene is TRBV19, the J gene TRBJ2-7, with TRBD2 matching over 8 bases. V trimming: 8 bases; J trimming: 2 bases; junction bases outside the gene matches: 8. Per the germline V gene, CDR1 is LNHDA and CDR2 is SQIVND (reference sequence). CDR3 length: 14 amino acids. DNA for the CDR3: TGTGCCAGTTCCCTAGCGGGTGCGACCTACGAGCAGTACTTC. This codes for CASSLAGATYEQYF. Full variable domain (missing parts from reference TRBV19 and TRBJ2-7): DGGITQSPKYLFRKEGQNVTLSCEQNLNHDAMYWYRQDPGQGLRLIYYSQIVNDFQKGDIAEGYSVSREKKESFPLTVTSAQKNPTAFYLCASSLAGATYEQYFGPGTRLTVT.

Here the CDR3 reads CSVVKGGYEQYF. CDR3 in DNA: TGCAGCGTTGTGAAGGGAGGGTACGAGCAGTACTTC. The chain links TRBV29-1 to TRBJ2-7, with 7 nucleotides matching TRBD2. V lost 4 bases, J lost 4 bases, and 4 bases stayed unmatched. The CDR3 runs to 12 residues. Germline CDR1 and CDR2: SQVTM and ANQGSEA.

This sequence joins TRBV10-3 and TRBJ1-3, with D hard to call. The CDR3 is made up of 15 amino acids. The germline CDR1 and CDR2 sequences are ENHRY and SYGVKD. V lost 10 bases, J lost 3 bases, and 19 bases lay in between. The CDR3 reads CATSGESRLGNTIYF. The CDR3 nucleotides are TGTGCCACCAGCGGGGAATCGCGACTTGGAAACACCATATATTTT.

The chain joins TRBV6-1 to TRBJ1-6, with 11 bases aligning to TRBD1. V lost 2 bases, J lost 8 bases, and 11 bases stayed unmatched. Germline CDR1 is MNHNS and CDR2 is SASEGT. The length of the CDR3 is 18 residues. The CDR3 bases are TGTGCCAGCAGTGAATATCTCGGGACAGGGGGATGGGATTCACCCCTCCACTTT. Translation: CASSEYLGTGGWDSPLHF.

The chain combines TRBV20-1 with TRBJ1-1; D not certain. The CDR3 runs 13 residues. V lost 6 bases, J lost 0 bases, and 11 bases lay in between. Germline V CDR1 and CDR2: DFQATT, SNEGSKA (reference sequence). The CDR3 sequence: CSAAPGLNTEAFF. CDR3 nucleotides: TGCAGTGCCGCTCCGGGTCTGAACACTGAAGCTTTCTTT.

There are many counts of this clonotype. This chain joins TRBV9 and TRBJ1-5; no clear D. The V gene's germline CDR1 is SGDLS and CDR2 YYNGEE. CDR3 length: 15 amino acids. Deletions cut 0 bases from V and 5 bases from J, with 12 bases between. In DNA, the CDR3 is TGTGCCAGCAGCGTAGACGGACTTGGCTATCAGCCCCAGCATTTT. Translation: CASSVDGLGYQPQHF.